This T cell receptor beta chain is drawn from a study of blood T cells in healthy people across ages (dated by TCRdb to about 2015). Notes on the research overall: In model experiments, roughly one uniquely barcoded TCR beta cDNA molecule per two T cells was captured by template switching. The study analyzed two additional independent replicas of 1 million unique cDNA reads from the same blood draw for two donors, one aged 18 to 29 and one aged 80 or older. Using deep sequencing normalized with unique cDNA molecular identifiers, the study measured how TCR beta repertoire diversity changes with age. Donors were grouped into four age groups: young (average roughly 17 years), middle-aged (over 35), aged (roughly 67) and long-lived (roughly 80). Here is what the overall study found, with its caveats: Because profiling used bulk unsorted PBMCs, naive and antigen-experienced compartments could not be compared conclusively. Estimates of total diversity based on one million sequenced T cells were regarded as lower bounds and as underestimates. Observed TCR beta diversity per million T cells fell roughly linearly with age, and a significant reduction was already apparent by age around 44. The long-lived group showed more naive CD4+ T cells, fewer expanded clones and increased TCR diversity than the aged group, suggesting age selection. A strong correlation was found between observed TCR beta diversity and the percentage of naive T cells measured by flow cytometry. Because donor CMV infection status was unknown, age-related changes in expanded clonotypes were potentially confounded.

The donors were roughly 38 Caucasian individuals from Russia, aged roughly 6 to 90 years, who were systemically healthy. Each donor gave 8 to 10 milliliters of peripheral blood, drawn into EDTA-treated Vacutainer tubes. Ficoll-Paque density-gradient centrifugation was used to isolate PBMCs, with at least 6.5 million obtained per sample. Trizol reagent was used to extract total RNA from the PBMCs, yielding at least 6 micrograms per sample. The percentages of naive CD45RAhigh/CD27high T cells were determined by flow cytometry on a PBMC aliquot from every donor. In this sample, this clonotype turned up once. Its antigen remains unidentified. A much larger clone sits a single nucleotide away, making a read error possible. The library was prepared using 5' RACE. Sequencing was performed on an Illumina HiSeq 2500. A second roughly 7 to 11 cycle PCR used a sample-barcoded 5' primer and a J-beta primer mix. A template-switch 5' adaptor carrying 12 random nucleotides introduced a unique molecular identifier onto each TCR beta cDNA molecule. Each sample yielded at least 2.5 million CDR3-containing paired-end reads. The Mint cDNA synthesis kit, primed by a TRBC-specific oligonucleotide, was used to synthesize first-strand cDNA from all RNA. All cDNA was treated with uracil-DNA glycosylase and then went through a first 18-cycle PCR with the universal primers M1SS and BC2_uni_R. Per the source publication's procedure: For normalization, 1 million high-quality reads, each with a distinct molecular identifier, were randomly selected from each sample. Instead of being binned into consensus sequences, reads with shared molecular identifiers were discarded. MiTCR, run with a Q25 quality threshold and the strictest error-elimination algorithm, handled CDR3 identification, clonotype clustering and error correction. A nonparametric unseen species model with Euler transformation was used to estimate a lower bound on total TCR beta diversity. Using fastp trimming at Q25 and MiXCR clonotype assembly, TCRdb reanalyzed the public sequencing data and kept in-frame beta chains. Each record represents a unique CDR3 protein, reported with the most common genes and DNA among its rows. The V and J calls were not made by the authors but by TCRdb's processing. This sample gives about 930,000 distinct CDR3 sequences in total; almost 30% of them show up just once. Jointly, the top ten make up roughly a tenth of the sample.

Spanning cysteine to phenylalanine, the CDR3 consists of 17 amino acids. Only the CDR3 DNA is retained, 51 bases long and in frame from the first base. Sequences SGHRS (CDR1) and YFSETQ (CDR2) are obtained from the germline V gene. V is pared back by 4 bases and J by 2 bases, with 16 bases lying between the germline termini. This sample was shared with a second study, whose subject was T cells of mothers and their children. Per the second study: Nine systemically healthy Caucasian individuals, comprising three mothers and their six children, were included as donors. cDNA synthesis consumed the entire amount of extracted RNA, loaded at about 1.5 ug RNA in each 15 ul reaction. In the second PCR, sample barcodes and 2-4 random nucleotides were introduced via the M1S primer. More than 8.5 million TCR beta CDR3 reads were obtained from each mother, and some 3.3 million reads were obtained from each child. TCR recombination output is similarly shaped by thymic selection in related and unrelated pairs, with a minor effect exerted by inherited differences. Normalized repertoire overlap was always slightly but never significantly higher in related than unrelated mother-child pairs. No persistent microchimeric T cell clones were detected, at a sensitivity of 80 to 100 clones per million clonotypes. In the study, deep NGS was used to compare the TCR beta repertoires of mothers and children, and features distinguishing related mother-child pairs from unrelated individuals were sought. The mean age was roughly 40 +/- 4 years for the mothers and approximately 11 +/- 4 years for the children. After adapters were ligated using NEBNext reagents, the libraries underwent 100+100 nt paired-end sequencing on an Illumina HiSeq 2000. To prevent cross-contamination, the mother and child libraries were prepared one month apart and sequenced in separate runs. Each donor had between about 450,000 and 2,300,000 distinct TCR beta clonotypes identified. Naive TCR beta clonotypes were estimated from low-frequency clonotypes matched to each donor's FACS-determined naive share, without sorting.

Sequencing was done on a sample of blood. This receptor was obtained from a woman aged 40-49 years in good health. The chain joins TRBV5-1 to TRBJ2-6; the D gene could be TRBD1 or TRBD2, each one agreeing over 5 bases. The DNA reads as follows: TGCGCCAGCAGCACCTCCTCAGGGAGTGCTGGGGCCAACGTCCTGACTTTC. This gives the protein CASSTSSGSAGANVLTF.